This T cell receptor (beta chain) was sequenced for a study of metastatic and nonmetastatic thyroid tumors. In this sample, this clone turned up many times. The antigen is unknown. TCRdb reanalyzed the PCR reads via MiXCR. The table shows under 55,000 clones, with roughly 18% occurring only once. Study-wide points: The reported finding was significantly higher TCR beta diversity in malignant thyroid tumors relative to benign nodules, in blood and tumor.

There were no patients who had received any treatment before thyroid surgery. V lost 7 bases, J lost 5 bases, and 14 bases lay in between. The CDR3 has 13 residues. The germline V gene encodes CDR1 SEHNR and CDR2 FQNEAQ (reference sequence). The TCR was taken from a female donor with papillary thyroid cancer or a benign thyroid nodule (not recorded which). Some clones in this sample may be carry-over from other donors' samples. The chain has TRBV7-9 and TRBJ1-1, with D tentatively TRBD1 (5 bases). The sequenced sample consisted of blood. CDR3 sequence (DNA): TGTGCCAGCAATTTGGCGGGGGAAACTGAAGCTTTCTTT. Amino acid sequence: CASNLAGETEAFF. Full variable domain (rest looked up from reference TRBV7-9 and TRBJ1-1): DTGVSQNPRHKITKRGQNVTFRCDPISEHNRLYWYRQTLGQGPEFLTYFQNEAQLEKSRLLSDRFSAERPKGSFSTLEIQRTEQGDSAMYLCASNLAGETEAFFGQGTRLTVV.